These T cell receptor beta chains were read from a single sample in a study of response to subunit inactivated influenza vaccine. TCRdb recomputed calls from the RT-PCR reads with MiXCR, one row per CDR3 protein. The sample yields 700,000 to 800,000 distinct CDR3 sequences, 18% seen once. Source: PBMCs from blood, taken around 5 days after vaccination. These receptors all stem from a man aged 50 to 59 who received an inactivated influenza vaccine. Both conserved end residues are part of each CDR3. The order of the fields is CDR3 protein, CDR3 DNA, D gene, clone size, J gene, V gene. A D gene is named only where the DNA matches it firmly. Expanded clones get a size class; other rows say once, few or many, or leave the size out.

CDR3: CASSSFRLAGANTGELFF
DNA: TGTGCCAGCAGCTCTTTTCGACTAGCGGGAGCTAACACCGGGGAGCTGTTTTTT
D: TRBD2
size: -
J: TRBJ2-2
V: TRBV11-1

CDR3: CASSYSLQPRTSTF
DNA: TGTGCCAGCAGTTACTCGTTACAGCCTAGAACAAGCACCTTC
D: -
size: -
J: TRBJ1-2
V: TRBV6-5

CDR3: CASSRTSGKYNEQFF
DNA: TGTGCCAGCAGCAGAACTAGCGGGAAGTACAATGAGCAGTTCTTC
D: TRBD2
size: -
J: TRBJ2-1
V: TRBV6-2/TRBV6-3

CDR3: CASSLVAWGRSETQYF
DNA: TGTGCCAGCAGCTTAGTGGCGTGGGGGCGCAGCGAGACCCAGTACTTC
D: -
size: -
J: TRBJ2-5
V: TRBV7-9

CDR3: CASSSQQGFDHEQYF
DNA: TGTGCCAGCAGTTCACAACAGGGGTTCGACCACGAGCAGTACTTC
D: TRBD1
size: -
J: TRBJ2-7
V: TRBV5-6

CDR3: CASSLAEGRGNTIYF
DNA: TGTGCCAGCAGCTTGGCGGAGGGGCGCGGAAACACCATATATTTT
D: -
size: -
J: TRBJ1-3
V: TRBV5-4

CDR3: CASSETGFNQPQHF
DNA: TGTGCCAGCAGTGAGACAGGTTTCAATCAGCCCCAGCATTTT
D: -
size: -
J: TRBJ1-5
V: TRBV25-1

CDR3: CASSEFWGARTNEQFF
DNA: TGTGCCAGCAGTGAATTCTGGGGGGCTCGCACCAATGAGCAGTTCTTC
D: -
size: few
J: TRBJ2-1
V: TRBV25-1

CDR3: CASSSDREPHEQYF
DNA: TGTGCCAGCAGCTCCGACAGGGAGCCCCACGAGCAGTACTTC
D: TRBD1
size: -
J: TRBJ2-7
V: TRBV7-9

CDR3: CASSEWGTDNSPLHF
DNA: TGTGCCAGCAGTGAGTGGGGGACTGATAATTCACCCCTCCACTTT
D: -
size: -
J: TRBJ1-6
V: TRBV2

CDR3: CASSFRDRGTYEQYF
DNA: TGTGCCAGCAGCTTCCGGGACAGGGGCACCTACGAGCAGTACTTC
D: TRBD1
size: many
J: TRBJ2-7
V: TRBV5-6

CDR3: CASTQNPGPPSTDTQYF
DNA: TGTGCCAGCACCCAGAACCCGGGACCACCTTCCACAGATACGCAGTATTTT
D: -
size: few
J: TRBJ2-3
V: TRBV5-6

CDR3: CASSYGPYEQFF
DNA: TGTGCCAGCAGTTACGGACCCTATGAGCAGTTCTTC
D: -
size: few
J: TRBJ2-1
V: TRBV6-2/TRBV6-3

CDR3: CASSGILADTQYF
DNA: TGTGCCAGCAGTGGCATCTTGGCAGATACGCAGTATTTT
D: -
size: -
J: TRBJ2-3
V: TRBV28

CDR3: CASSLGPDRGNQPQHF
DNA: TGTGCCAGCAGTTTAGGACCCGACAGGGGCAATCAGCCCCAGCATTTT
D: TRBD1
size: -
J: TRBJ1-5
V: TRBV12-3/TRBV12-4

CDR3: CAIAEGDAVQYF
DNA: TGTGCCATCGCGGAAGGAGACGCAGTGCAGTACTTC
D: -
size: -
J: TRBJ2-7
V: TRBV24-1

CDR3: CASSLTGLLRTDIQYF
DNA: TGTGCCAGCAGTCTTACAGGACTGCTAAGAACAGACATTCAGTACTTC
D: -
size: -
J: TRBJ2-4
V: TRBV28

CDR3: CASSLGTGPLGYTF
DNA: TGTGCCAGCAGCTTGGGAACAGGGCCGCTAGGCTACACCTTC
D: -
size: few
J: TRBJ1-2
V: TRBV5-4

CDR3: CSAQDRGNQPQHF
DNA: TGCAGTGCTCAGGACAGAGGCAATCAGCCCCAGCATTTT
D: -
size: -
J: TRBJ1-5
V: TRBV20-1

CDR3: CSVDRGSNTGELFF
DNA: TGCAGCGTCGACAGGGGGTCGAACACCGGGGAGCTGTTTTTT
D: TRBD1
size: few
J: TRBJ2-2
V: TRBV29-1

CDR3: CSAGKKGHGYTF
DNA: TGCAGTGCTGGGAAAAAAGGCCATGGCTACACCTTC
D: -
size: -
J: TRBJ1-2
V: TRBV20-1

CDR3: CASSYSIPGGKAGNQPQHF
DNA: TGTGCCAGCAGTTACTCGATACCAGGGGGAAAAGCGGGCAATCAGCCCCAGCATTTT
D: TRBD1
size: few
J: TRBJ1-5
V: TRBV6-5

CDR3: CSVTWRARSYEQYF
DNA: TGCAGTGTTACCTGGCGGGCCCGCTCCTACGAGCAGTACTTC
D: -
size: -
J: TRBJ2-7
V: TRBV20-1

CDR3: CASSPGVGAGDEQFF
DNA: TGTGCCAGCAGCCCGGGAGTGGGGGCAGGGGATGAGCAGTTCTTC
D: -
size: -
J: TRBJ2-1
V: TRBV4-2

CDR3: CASSSTGTGNSPLHF
DNA: TGCGCCAGCAGCTCTACCGGGACAGGCAATTCACCCCTCCACTTT
D: TRBD1
size: few
J: TRBJ1-6
V: TRBV5-1

CDR3: CASSQDLIRTDTQYF
DNA: TGCGCCAGCAGCCAAGATCTGATTCGCACAGATACGCAGTATTTT
D: -
size: -
J: TRBJ2-3
V: TRBV4-3

CDR3: CASSQDNSAPFF
DNA: TGCGCCAGCAGCCAAGATAATAGCGCTCCGTTCTTC
D: -
size: few
J: TRBJ2-1
V: TRBV4-3

CDR3: CASSFSPMGQAGDQPQHF
DNA: TGCGCCAGCAGCTTCAGTCCAATGGGACAGGCCGGGGATCAGCCCCAGCATTTT
D: TRBD1
size: many
J: TRBJ1-5
V: TRBV5-1

CDR3: CSGTGNSQFF
DNA: TGCAGTGGTACGGGCAATTCGCAGTTCTTC
D: -
size: few
J: TRBJ2-1
V: TRBV20-1

CDR3: CASSGRDTIYSANYGYTF
DNA: TGTGCCAGCAGTGGGAGGGACACGATATACTCGGCTAACTATGGCTACACCTTC
D: -
size: -
J: TRBJ1-2
V: TRBV2

CDR3: CASSLASSGAVTDTQYF
DNA: TGCGCCAGCAGCTTGGCGTCTAGCGGTGCTGTCACAGATACGCAGTATTTT
D: TRBD2
size: -
J: TRBJ2-3
V: TRBV5-1

CDR3: CATIPETGGSYEQYF
DNA: TGTGCCACCATTCCGGAGACAGGGGGCTCCTACGAGCAGTACTTC
D: TRBD1
size: few
J: TRBJ2-7
V: TRBV24-1